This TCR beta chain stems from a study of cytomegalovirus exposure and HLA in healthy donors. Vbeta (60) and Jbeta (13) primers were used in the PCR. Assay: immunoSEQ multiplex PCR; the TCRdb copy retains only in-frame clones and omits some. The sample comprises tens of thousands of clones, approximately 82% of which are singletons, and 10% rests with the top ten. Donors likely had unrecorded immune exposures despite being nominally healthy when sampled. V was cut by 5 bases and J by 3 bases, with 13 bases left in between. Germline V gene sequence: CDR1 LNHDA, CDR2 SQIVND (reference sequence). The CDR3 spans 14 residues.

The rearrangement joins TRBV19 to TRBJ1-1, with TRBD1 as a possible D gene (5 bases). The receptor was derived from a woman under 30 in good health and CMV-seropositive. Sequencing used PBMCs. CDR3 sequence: CASSAAGFDTEAFF. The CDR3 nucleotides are TGTGCCAGTAGTGCGGCAGGGTTTGACACTGAAGCTTTCTTT.